This T cell receptor (beta chain) was recorded in a study of T cells in Graves' hyperthyroidism and ophthalmopathy. Findings and caveats of the study: A model of 13 V-J features distinguished ophthalmopathy from stable hyperthyroidism.

Approximately 9.3 ml of fresh peripheral blood supplied the PBMCs. Amplified regions were TCR beta CDR3 sequences from RNA transcripts. The TCR CDR3 first-round RT-PCR relied on the HTBI primer set. MiXCR, applied by TCRdb to the multiplex PCR reads, yields one record per CDR3 protein. The sample comprises roughly 400,000 distinct CDR3 sequences, about a sixth of which are singletons, and 28% rests with the top ten. Notes on this clonotype: Antigen: not known.

The trim removed 0 bases at V and 1 base at J, leaving 12 bases unmatched. Germline loops: CDR1 DFQATT, CDR2 SNEGSKA (reference sequence). The CDR3 is 18 amino acids. The chain links TRBV20-1 to TRBJ2-1; 7 bases match TRBD2. The sequencing sample was made of blood. The clonotype was recovered from a woman younger than 35 with Graves' hyperthyroidism that later progressed to Graves' ophthalmopathy. CDR3 region: CSAREAPWGGGSYNEQFF. The CDR3 coding sequence is TGCAGTGCTAGAGAAGCACCTTGGGGGGGGGGTTCCTACAATGAGCAGTTCTTC.